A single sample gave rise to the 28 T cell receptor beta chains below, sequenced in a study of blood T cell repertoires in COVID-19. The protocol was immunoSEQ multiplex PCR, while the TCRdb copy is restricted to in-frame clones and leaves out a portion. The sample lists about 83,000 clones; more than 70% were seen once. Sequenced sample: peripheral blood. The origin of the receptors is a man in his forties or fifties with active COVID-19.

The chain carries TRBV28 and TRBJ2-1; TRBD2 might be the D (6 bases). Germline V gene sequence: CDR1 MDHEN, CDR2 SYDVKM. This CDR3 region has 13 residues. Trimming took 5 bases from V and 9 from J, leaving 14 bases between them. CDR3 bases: TGTGCCAGCAGTCCCCCGTGGGGGGTTGAGCAGTTCTTC. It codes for CASSPPWGVEQFF.

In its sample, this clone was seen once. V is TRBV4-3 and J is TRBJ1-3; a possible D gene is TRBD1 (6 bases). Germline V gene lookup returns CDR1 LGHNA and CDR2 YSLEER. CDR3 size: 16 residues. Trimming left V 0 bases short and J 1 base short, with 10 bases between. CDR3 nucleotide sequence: TGCGCCAGCAGCCAAGATCTCACAGGGTCTGGAAACACCATATATTTT. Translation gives CASSQDLTGSGNTIYF.

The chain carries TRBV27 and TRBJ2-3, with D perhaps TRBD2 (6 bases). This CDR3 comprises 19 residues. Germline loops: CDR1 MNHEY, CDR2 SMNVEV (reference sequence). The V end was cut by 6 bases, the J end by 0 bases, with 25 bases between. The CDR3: CASRNYGGLAFTSTDTQYF. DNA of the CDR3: TGTGCCAGCAGAAACTACGGCGGTCTAGCGTTTACTAGCACAGATACGCAGTATTTT.

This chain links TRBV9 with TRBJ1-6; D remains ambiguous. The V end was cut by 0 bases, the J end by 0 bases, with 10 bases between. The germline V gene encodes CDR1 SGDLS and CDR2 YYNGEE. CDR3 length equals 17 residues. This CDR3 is CASSVDRESSYNSPLHF. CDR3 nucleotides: TGTGCCAGCAGCGTAGATCGGGAGAGCTCCTATAATTCACCCCTCCACTTT.

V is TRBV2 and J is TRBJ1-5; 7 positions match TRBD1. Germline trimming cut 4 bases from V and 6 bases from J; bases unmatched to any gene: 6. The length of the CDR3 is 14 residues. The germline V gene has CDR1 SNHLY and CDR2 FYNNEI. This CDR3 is CASSGRGGSQPQHF. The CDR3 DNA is TGTGCCAGCAGTGGCCGAGGGGGCAGTCAGCCCCAGCATTTT.

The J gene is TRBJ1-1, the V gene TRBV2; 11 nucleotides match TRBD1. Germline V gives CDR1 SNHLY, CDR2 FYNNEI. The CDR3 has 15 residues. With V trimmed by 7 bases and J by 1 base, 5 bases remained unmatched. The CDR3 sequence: CASKGQGAKNTEAFF. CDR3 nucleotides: TGTGCCAGCAAAGGACAGGGGGCGAAGAACACTGAAGCTTTCTTT.

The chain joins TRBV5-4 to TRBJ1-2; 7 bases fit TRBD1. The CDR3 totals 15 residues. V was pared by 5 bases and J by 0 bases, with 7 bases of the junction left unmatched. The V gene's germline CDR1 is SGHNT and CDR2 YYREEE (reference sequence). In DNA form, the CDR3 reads TGTGCCAGCAGGCCGGGACAGTTATCTAACTATGGCTACACCTTC. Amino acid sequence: CASRPGQLSNYGYTF.

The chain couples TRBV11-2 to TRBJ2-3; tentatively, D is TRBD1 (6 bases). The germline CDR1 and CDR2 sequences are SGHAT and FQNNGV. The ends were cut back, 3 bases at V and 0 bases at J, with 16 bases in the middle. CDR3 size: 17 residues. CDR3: CASSFIADRSSTDTQYF. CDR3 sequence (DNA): TGTGCCAGCAGCTTTATCGCCGACAGGTCTAGCACAGATACGCAGTATTTT.

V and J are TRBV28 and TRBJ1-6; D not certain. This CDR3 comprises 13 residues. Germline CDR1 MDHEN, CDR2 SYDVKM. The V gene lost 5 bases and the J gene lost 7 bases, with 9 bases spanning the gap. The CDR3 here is CASSRVSNSPLHF. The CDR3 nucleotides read TGTGCCAGCAGTCGAGTGAGCAATTCACCCCTCCACTTT.

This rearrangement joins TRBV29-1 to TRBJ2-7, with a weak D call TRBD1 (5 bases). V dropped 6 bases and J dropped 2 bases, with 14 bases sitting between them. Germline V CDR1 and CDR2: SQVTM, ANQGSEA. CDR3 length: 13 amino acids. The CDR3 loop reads CSVGRRGPYEQYF. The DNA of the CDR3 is TGCAGCGTGGGCCGAAGGGGCCCCTACGAGCAGTACTTC.

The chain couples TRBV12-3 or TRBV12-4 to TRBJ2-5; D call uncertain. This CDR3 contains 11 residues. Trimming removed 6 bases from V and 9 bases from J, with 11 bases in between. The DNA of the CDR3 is TGTGCCAGCAGCCTACTACAAGCCCAGTACTTC. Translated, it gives CASSLLQAQYF.

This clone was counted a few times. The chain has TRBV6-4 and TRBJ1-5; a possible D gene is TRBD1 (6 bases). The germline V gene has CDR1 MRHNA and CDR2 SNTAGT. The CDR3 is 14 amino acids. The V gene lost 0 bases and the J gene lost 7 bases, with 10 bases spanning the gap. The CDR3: CASSDSQGGQPQHF. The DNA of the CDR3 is TGTGCCAGCAGTGACTCACAGGGTGGGCAGCCCCAGCATTTT.

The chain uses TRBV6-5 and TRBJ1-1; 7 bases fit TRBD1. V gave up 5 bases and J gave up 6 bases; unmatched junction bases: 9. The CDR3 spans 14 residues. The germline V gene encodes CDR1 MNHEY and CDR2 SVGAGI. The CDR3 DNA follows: TGTGCCAGCAGTCACAGGGACAGACGGGCTGAAGCTTTCTTT. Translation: CASSHRDRRAEAFF.

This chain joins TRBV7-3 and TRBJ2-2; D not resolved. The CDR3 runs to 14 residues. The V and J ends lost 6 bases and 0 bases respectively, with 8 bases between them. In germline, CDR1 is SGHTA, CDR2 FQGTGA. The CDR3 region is CASRSETNTGELFF. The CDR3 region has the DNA TGTGCCAGCAGATCTGAGACGAACACCGGGGAGCTGTTTTTT.

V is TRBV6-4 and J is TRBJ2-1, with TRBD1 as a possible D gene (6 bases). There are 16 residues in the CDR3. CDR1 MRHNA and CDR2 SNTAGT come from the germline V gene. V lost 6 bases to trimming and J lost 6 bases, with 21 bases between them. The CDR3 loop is CASSETPMDRINEQFF. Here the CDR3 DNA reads TGTGCCAGCAGCGAGACCCCAATGGACAGAATCAATGAGCAGTTCTTC.

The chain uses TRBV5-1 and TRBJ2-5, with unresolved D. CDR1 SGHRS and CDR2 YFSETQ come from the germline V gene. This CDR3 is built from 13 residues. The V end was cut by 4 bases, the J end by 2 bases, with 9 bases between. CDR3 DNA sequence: TGCGCCAGCAGCCCCACGGTACAAGAGACCCAGTACTTC. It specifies CASSPTVQETQYF.

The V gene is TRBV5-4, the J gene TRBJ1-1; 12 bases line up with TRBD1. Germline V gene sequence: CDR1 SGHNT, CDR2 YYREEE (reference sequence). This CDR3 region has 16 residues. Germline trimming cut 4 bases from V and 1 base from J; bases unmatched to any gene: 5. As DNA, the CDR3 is TGTGCCAGCAGCCCGGGACAGGGGGCGGGGAACACTGAAGCTTTCTTT. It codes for CASSPGQGAGNTEAFF.

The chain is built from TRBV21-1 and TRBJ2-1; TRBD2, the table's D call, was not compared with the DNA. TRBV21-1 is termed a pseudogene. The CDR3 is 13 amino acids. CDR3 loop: CARGLAAYNEQFF. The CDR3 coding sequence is TGTGCCAGGGGACTAGCGGCCTACAATGAGCAGTTCTTC.

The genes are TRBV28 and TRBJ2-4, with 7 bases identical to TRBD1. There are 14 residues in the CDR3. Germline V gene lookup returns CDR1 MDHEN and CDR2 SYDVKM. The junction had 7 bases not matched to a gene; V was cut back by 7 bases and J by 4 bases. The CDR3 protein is CASIPQGPKNIQYF. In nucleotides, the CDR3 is TGTGCCAGCATCCCACAGGGGCCGAAAAACATTCAGTACTTC.

This CDR3 is CASRTGTTNTGELFF. CDR3 coding DNA: TGTGCCAGCAGGACCGGGACAACGAACACCGGGGAGCTGTTTTTT. The chain links TRBV2 to TRBJ2-2; a weak D match, TRBD1 (6 bases). Per germline, CDR1 SNHLY and CDR2 FYNNEI. The CDR3 spans 15 residues. V was cut by 6 bases and J by 0 bases, with 11 bases left in between. Full variable domain (missing parts from reference TRBV2 and TRBJ2-2): EPEVTQTPSHQVTQMGQEVILRCVPISNHLYFYWYRQILGQKVEFLVSFYNNEISEKSEIFDDQFSVERPDGSNFTLKIRSTKLEDSAMYFCASRTGTTNTGELFFGEGSRLTVL.

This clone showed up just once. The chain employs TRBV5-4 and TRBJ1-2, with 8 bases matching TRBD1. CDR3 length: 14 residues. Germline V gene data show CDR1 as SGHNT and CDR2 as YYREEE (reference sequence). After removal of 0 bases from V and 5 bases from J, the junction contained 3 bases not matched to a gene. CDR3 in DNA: TGTGCCAGCAGCTTGGATACAGGGGGATATGGCTACACCTTC. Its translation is CASSLDTGGYGYTF.

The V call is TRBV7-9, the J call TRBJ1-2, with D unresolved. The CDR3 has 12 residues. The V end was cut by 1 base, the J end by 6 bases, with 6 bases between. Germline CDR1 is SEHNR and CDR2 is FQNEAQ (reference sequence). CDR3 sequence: CASSLGENGYTF. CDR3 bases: TGTGCCAGCAGCTTAGGAGAAAATGGCTACACCTTC.

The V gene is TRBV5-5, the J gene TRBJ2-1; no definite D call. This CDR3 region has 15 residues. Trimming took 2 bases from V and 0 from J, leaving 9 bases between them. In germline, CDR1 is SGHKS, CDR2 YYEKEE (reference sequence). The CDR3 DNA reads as TGTGCCAGCAGCTTTAGGCAGGACTCCTACAATGAGCAGTTCTTC. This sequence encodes CASSFRQDSYNEQFF.

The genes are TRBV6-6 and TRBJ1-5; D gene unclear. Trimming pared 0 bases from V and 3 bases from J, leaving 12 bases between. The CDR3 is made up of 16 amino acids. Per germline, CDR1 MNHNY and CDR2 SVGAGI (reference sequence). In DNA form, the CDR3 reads TGTGCCAGCAGTTACTCCGGGGAGGAGGACAATCAGCCCCAGCATTTT. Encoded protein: CASSYSGEEDNQPQHF.

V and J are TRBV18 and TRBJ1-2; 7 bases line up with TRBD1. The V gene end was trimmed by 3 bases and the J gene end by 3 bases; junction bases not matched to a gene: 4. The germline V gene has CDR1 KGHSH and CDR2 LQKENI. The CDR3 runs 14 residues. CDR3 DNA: TGTGCCAGCTCACCCTCCACAGGGGACTATGGCTACACCTTC. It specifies CASSPSTGDYGYTF.

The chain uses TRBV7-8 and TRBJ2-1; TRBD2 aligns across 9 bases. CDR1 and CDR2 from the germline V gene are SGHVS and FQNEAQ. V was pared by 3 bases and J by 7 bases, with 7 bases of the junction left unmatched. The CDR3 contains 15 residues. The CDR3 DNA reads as TGTGCCAGCAGCTTGGGCCTAGCGGGACGGAATGAGCAGTTCTTC. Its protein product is CASSLGLAGRNEQFF. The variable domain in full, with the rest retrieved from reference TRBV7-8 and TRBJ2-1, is GAGVSQSPRYKVAKRGQDVALRCDPISGHVSLFWYQQALGQGPEFLTYFQNEAQLDKSGLPSDRFFAERPEGSVSTLKIQRTQQEDSAVYLCASSLGLAGRNEQFFGPGTRLTVL.

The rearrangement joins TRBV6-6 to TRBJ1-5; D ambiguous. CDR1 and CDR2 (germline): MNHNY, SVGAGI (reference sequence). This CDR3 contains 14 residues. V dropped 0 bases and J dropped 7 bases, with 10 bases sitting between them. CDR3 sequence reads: CASSYSDIAQPQHF. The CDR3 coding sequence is TGTGCCAGCAGTTACTCCGACATTGCGCAGCCCCAGCATTTT.

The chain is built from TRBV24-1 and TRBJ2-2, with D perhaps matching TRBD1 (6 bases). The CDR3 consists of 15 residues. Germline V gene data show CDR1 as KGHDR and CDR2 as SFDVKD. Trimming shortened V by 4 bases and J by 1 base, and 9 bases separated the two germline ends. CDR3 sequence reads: CATSDPTGNTGELFF. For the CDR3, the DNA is TGTGCCACCAGTGACCCGACAGGGAACACCGGGGAGCTGTTTTTT.